One and the same sample provided the 21 T cell receptor beta chains below, sequenced in a study of cytomegalovirus exposure and HLA in healthy donors. It was with 60 Vbeta and 13 Jbeta primers that the PCR ran. Sequencing used immunoSEQ multiplex PCR; TCRdb keeps in-frame clones, though not all of them. Here the sample spans 98,000 or so clones, about 70% being singletons. The source material was PBMCs. Receptor source: a human donor in good health.

V and J are TRBV14 and TRBJ2-2, with unresolved D. With 2 bases removed from V and 1 base from J, the gap between germline ends came to 11 bases. Germline CDR1 SGHDN, CDR2 FVKESK. The CDR3 extends over 16 amino acids. CDR3 sequence: CASSQTGIVNTGELFF. Written as DNA, the CDR3 is TGTGCCAGCAGCCAAACGGGTATTGTGAACACCGGGGAGCTGTTTTTT.

The CDR3: CATSREAGGYYNEQFF. DNA for the CDR3: TGTGCCACCAGCAGGGAAGCGGGGGGGTATTACAATGAGCAGTTCTTC. The chain couples TRBV15 to TRBJ2-1; TRBD2 matches at 10 bases. This CDR3 contains 16 residues. Losses at the gene ends were 3 bases for V and 4 bases for J; bases not matched to a gene: 6. Germline V lookup: CDR1 LNHNV, CDR2 YYDKDF (reference sequence).

The rearrangement joins TRBV7-9 to TRBJ2-2, with 7 bases identical to TRBD1. J was trimmed by 1 base and V by 8 bases; bases with no gene match: 1. Germline loops: CDR1 SEHNR, CDR2 FQNEAQ (reference sequence). The CDR3 length is 13 residues. The CDR3 spells CASGTENTGELFF. The CDR3 coding sequence is TGTGCCAGCGGGACAGAGAACACCGGGGAGCTGTTTTTT. The whole variable domain, remainder taken from reference TRBV7-9 and TRBJ2-2, is DTGVSQNPRHKITKRGQNVTFRCDPISEHNRLYWYRQTLGQGPEFLTYFQNEAQLEKSRLLSDRFSAERPKGSFSTLEIQRTEQGDSAMYLCASGTENTGELFFGEGSRLTVL.

The J gene is TRBJ2-5, the V gene TRBV5-1; D unclear. Trimming took 2 bases from V and 0 from J, leaving 14 bases between them. The germline gives CDR1 SGHRS, CDR2 YFSETQ. This CDR3 is built from 16 residues. This CDR3 is CASSFWSQAHQETQYF. CDR3 nucleotides: TGCGCCAGCAGCTTTTGGAGTCAAGCACACCAAGAGACCCAGTACTTC.

The rearrangement joins TRBV6-1 to TRBJ1-5, with 10 bases matching TRBD1. Germline trimming cut 1 base from V and 7 bases from J; bases unmatched to any gene: 4. The CDR3 runs to 15 residues. Germline CDR1 reads MNHNS; CDR2 reads SASEGT. The CDR3 sequence: CASSEGGQGFQPQHF. The CDR3 bases are TGTGCCAGCAGTGAAGGGGGACAGGGGTTCCAGCCCCAGCATTTT.

As regards this clone: A read error may produce the germline difference seen at one junction end. The V gene is TRBV19, the J gene TRBJ1-6; TRBD1 matches 9 bases. Germline V lookup: CDR1 LNHDA, CDR2 SQIVND (reference sequence). This CDR3 contains 14 residues. The CDR3 is CASSGGQGNPPLHF. The CDR3, as DNA: TGTGCCAGTAGTGGGGGACAGGGTAATCCACCCCTCCACTTT.

The V call is TRBV27, the J call TRBJ2-4; TRBD2 agrees at 7 bases. Germline V gives CDR1 MNHEY, CDR2 SMNVEV (reference sequence). Losses at the gene ends were 4 bases for V and 6 bases for J; bases not matched to a gene: 15. The CDR3 totals 17 residues. In DNA form, the CDR3 reads TGTGCCAGCAGTTCTCCCCTGGGTAGCGGGTTGGGAAACATTCAGTACTTC. Encoded protein: CASSSPLGSGLGNIQYF.

The gene calls are TRBV5-4 and TRBJ2-6; D not certain. The CDR3 contains 13 residues. With 1 base removed from V and 6 bases from J, the gap between germline ends came to 5 bases. Germline CDR1 reads SGHNT; CDR2 reads YYREEE (reference sequence). CDR3 residues: CASSLQAANVLTF. The CDR3 nucleotides are TGTGCCAGCAGCTTGCAGGCGGCCAACGTCCTGACTTTC.

The CDR3 sequence: CASSQGLRDTQYF. The CDR3 DNA sequence: TGCGCCAGCAGCCAGGGACTCCGGGATACGCAGTATTTT. The chain uses TRBV4-3 and TRBJ2-3; D perhaps matches TRBD2 (6 bases). Germline CDR1 reads LGHNA; CDR2 reads YSLEER. The ends were cut back, 3 bases at V and 6 bases at J, with 10 bases in the middle. CDR3 length: 13 residues.

The genes are TRBV5-1 and TRBJ2-3; the match to TRBD2 covers 10 bases. CDR1 and CDR2 (germline): SGHRS, YFSETQ. This CDR3 has 17 residues. V was pared by 4 bases and J by 2 bases, with 10 bases of the junction left unmatched. CDR3 in amino acids: CASSPTGSGGPTDTQYF. The CDR3 DNA reads as TGCGCCAGCAGCCCGACGGGTAGCGGGGGGCCCACAGATACGCAGTATTTT.

The genes are TRBV5-6 and TRBJ2-3; 7 bases line up with TRBD1. The length of the CDR3 is 17 residues. CDR1 and CDR2 from the germline V gene are SGHDT and YYEEEE. V shed 4 bases, J shed 0 bases, and the junction held 11 bases outside the gene matches. The CDR3 DNA sequence: TGTGCCAGCAGCGTTAGATCCGGGACAGTTAGCACAGATACGCAGTATTTT. Translating it yields CASSVRSGTVSTDTQYF.

The chain combines TRBV9 with TRBJ1-4; 8 bases are shared with TRBD1. Germline-derived CDR1 and CDR2 are SGDLS and YYNGEE. Germline trimming cut 1 base from V and 7 bases from J; bases unmatched to any gene: 15. This CDR3 spans 18 amino acids. CDR3 region: CASSVNARASGGGEKLFF. The CDR3 region has the DNA TGTGCCAGCAGCGTAAACGCCCGAGCATCAGGGGGCGGTGAAAAACTGTTTTTT.

The V call is TRBV10-2, the J call TRBJ1-2, with a tentative D call TRBD1 (5 bases). Germline V gene data show CDR1 as WSHSY and CDR2 as SAAADI. With 0 bases removed from V and 2 bases from J, the gap between germline ends came to 22 bases. The CDR3 is 19 amino acids. The CDR3 nucleotides are TGCGCCAGCAGTGAGTCGATAACAGGCCACAATCCCCGGAACTATGGCTACACCTTC. Amino acids: CASSESITGHNPRNYGYTF.

This clone was observed a few times. The rearrangement links TRBV2 to TRBJ2-3; D ambiguous. Germline values: CDR1 SNHLY, CDR2 FYNNEI. The CDR3 runs to 13 residues. V gave up 9 bases and J gave up 0 bases, with 10 bases separating them. CDR3 region: CARRSESTDTQYF. For the CDR3, the DNA is TGTGCCAGGCGAAGCGAGAGCACAGATACGCAGTATTTT.

This CDR3 reads CARTDASSRRGQGAVGYTF. In DNA form, the CDR3 reads TGTGCCAGGACCGACGCGTCCTCAAGAAGAGGACAGGGGGCGGTTGGCTACACCTTC. The chain couples TRBV2 to TRBJ1-2; 11 bases line up with TRBD1. The CDR3 has 19 residues. The V gene end was trimmed by 9 bases and the J gene end by 7 bases; junction bases not matched to a gene: 25. CDR1 is SNHLY and CDR2 is FYNNEI in the germline V gene.

There are a few counts of this clone. The rearrangement joins TRBV5-6 to TRBJ2-5; D call uncertain. The ends were cut back, 2 bases at V and 5 bases at J, with 4 bases in the middle. Per germline, CDR1 SGHDT and CDR2 YYEEEE. The CDR3 spans 11 residues. CDR3 DNA: TGTGCCAGCAGCTTCCGGGAGACCCAGTACTTC. The encoded protein is CASSFRETQYF.

This chain links TRBV18 with TRBJ1-1; 7 nucleotides agree with TRBD1. Trimming removed 2 bases from V and 4 bases from J; junction bases left unmatched: 10. The CDR3 sequence is 16 residues long. Looked up from germline, CDR1 is KGHSH and CDR2 is LQKENI. The CDR3 sequence: CASSPLPLDRVTEAFF. DNA for the CDR3: TGTGCCAGCTCACCATTGCCCTTAGACAGGGTCACTGAAGCTTTCTTT. Drawing the rest from reference TRBV18 and TRBJ1-1, the complete variable domain is NAGVMQNPRHLVRRRGQEARLRCSPMKGHSHVYWYRQLPEEGLKFMVYLQKENIIDESGMPKERFSAEFPKEGPSILRIQQVVRGDSAAYFCASSPLPLDRVTEAFFGQGTRLTVV.

A few counts support this clone. The chain joins TRBV5-6 to TRBJ1-1; possibly TRBD1 for D (6 bases). Germline V gives CDR1 SGHDT, CDR2 YYEEEE. V was pared by 4 bases and J by 4 bases, with 17 bases between. This CDR3 region has 15 residues. The CDR3: CASSPAGAGGTEAFF. In DNA form, the CDR3 reads TGTGCCAGCAGCCCGGCGGGGGCTGGGGGCACTGAAGCTTTCTTT.

This rearrangement joins TRBV29-1 to TRBJ2-7, with D uncertain. The CDR3 spans 11 residues. The germline V gene has CDR1 SQVTM and CDR2 ANQGSEA. Trimming shortened V by 6 bases and J by 2 bases, and 8 bases separated the two germline ends. CDR3: CSVGYTYEQYF. DNA for the CDR3: TGCAGCGTGGGCTATACCTACGAGCAGTACTTC.

The gene calls are TRBV10-3 and TRBJ1-2; 11 bases are a match to TRBD1. Germline trimming cut 10 bases from V and 8 bases from J; bases unmatched to any gene: 15. There are 15 residues in the CDR3. Germline CDR1 is ENHRY and CDR2 is SYGVKD. This chain's CDR3 is CASKGQGGPSRGYTF. Here the CDR3 DNA reads TGTGCCAGCAAGGGACAGGGGGGCCCATCGAGGGGCTACACCTTC.

CDR3 DNA sequence: TGTGCCAGCAGTTTATCGGGGACAGGGGACTACGAGCAGTACTTC. Translating it yields CASSLSGTGDYEQYF. V is TRBV27 and J is TRBJ2-7, with TRBD1 matching 10 bases. The J segment lost 3 bases and the V segment lost 0 bases, leaving 2 bases of the junction unmatched. This CDR3 contains 15 residues. The germline V gene has CDR1 MNHEY and CDR2 SMNVEV (reference sequence).